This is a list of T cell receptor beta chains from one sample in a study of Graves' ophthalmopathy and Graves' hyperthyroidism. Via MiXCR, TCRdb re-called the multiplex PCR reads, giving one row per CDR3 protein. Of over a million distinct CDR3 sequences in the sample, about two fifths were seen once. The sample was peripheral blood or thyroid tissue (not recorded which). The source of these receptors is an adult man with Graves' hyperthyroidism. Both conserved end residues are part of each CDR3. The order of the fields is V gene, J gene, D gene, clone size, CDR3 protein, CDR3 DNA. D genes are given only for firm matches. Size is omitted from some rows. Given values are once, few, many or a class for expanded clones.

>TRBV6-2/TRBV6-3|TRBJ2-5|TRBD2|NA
CASSYHDSPAGVQETQYF
TGTGCCAGCAGTTACCATGACTCGCCAGCGGGAGTGCAAGAGACCCAGTACTTC
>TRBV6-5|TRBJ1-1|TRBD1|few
CASSSRRTGLTEAFF
TGTGCCAGCAGCTCAAGGCGGACAGGTCTAACTGAAGCTTTCTTT
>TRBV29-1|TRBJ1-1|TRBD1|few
CSVGQNTGGDGNTEAFF
TGCAGCGTGGGACAGAACACCGGGGGTGATGGGAACACTGAAGCTTTCTTT
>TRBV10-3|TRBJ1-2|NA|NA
CAISAEHQPYGYTF
TGTGCCATCAGCGCCGAGCACCAGCCTTATGGCTACACCTTC
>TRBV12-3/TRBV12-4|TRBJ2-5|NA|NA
CASSIDRLNQETQYF
TGTGCCAGCAGCATTGACAGACTGAATCAAGAGACCCAGTACTTC
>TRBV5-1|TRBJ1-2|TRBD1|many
CASSFDRGRPYGYTF
TGCGCCAGCAGCTTTGACAGGGGGCGTCCGTATGGCTACACCTTC
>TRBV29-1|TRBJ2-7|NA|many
CSVGGGTKNYEQYF
TGCAGCGTTGGAGGAGGGACAAAGAACTACGAGCAGTACTTC
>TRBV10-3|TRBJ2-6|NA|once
CASSEAFLQPEANVLTF
TGTGCCAGCAGTGAAGCATTCTTGCAGCCTGAGGCCAACGTCCTGACTTTC
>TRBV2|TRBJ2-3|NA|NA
CASSLKRDTQYF
TGTGCCAGCAGTCTAAAGCGAGATACGCAGTATTTT
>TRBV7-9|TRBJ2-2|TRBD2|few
CASRRLAGTGELFF
TGTGCCAGCAGGCGACTAGCGGGCACCGGGGAGCTGTTTTTT
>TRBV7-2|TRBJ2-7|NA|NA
CASSQDRAGRFDEQYF
TGTGCCAGCAGCCAAGATAGGGCTGGGAGATTCGACGAGCAGTACTTC
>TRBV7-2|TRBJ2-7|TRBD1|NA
CASSLGRQGVKQYF
TGTGCCAGCAGCTTAGGACGACAGGGGGTCAAGCAGTACTTC
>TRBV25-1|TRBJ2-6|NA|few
CASSSPGVGANVLTF
TGTGCCAGCAGTTCCCCCGGGGTTGGGGCCAACGTCCTGACTTTC
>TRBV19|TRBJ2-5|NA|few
CASSIFGDGKETQYF
TGTGCCAGTAGTATCTTCGGAGATGGAAAAGAGACCCAGTACTTC
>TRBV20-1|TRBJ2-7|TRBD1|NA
CSAVGDRKNAYEQYF
TGCAGTGCTGTAGGGGACAGGAAAAATGCCTACGAGCAGTACTTC
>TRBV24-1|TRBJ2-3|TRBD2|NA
CATSDLTSGRVTQYF
TGTGCCACCAGTGATTTGACTAGCGGGAGGGTCACGCAGTATTTT
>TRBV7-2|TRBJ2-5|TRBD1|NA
CASTTGGQRSETQYF
TGTGCCAGCACCACAGGGGGGCAGCGTTCCGAGACCCAGTACTTC
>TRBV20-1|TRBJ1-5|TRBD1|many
CSAVGQDQPQHF
TGCAGTGCTGTGGGACAGGATCAGCCCCAGCATTTT
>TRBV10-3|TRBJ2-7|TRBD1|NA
CAISDLGQPYYEQYF
TGTGCCATCAGTGACCTGGGACAGCCATACTACGAGCAGTACTTC
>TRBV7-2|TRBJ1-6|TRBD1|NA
CASSLAPNRGHSPLHF
TGTGCCAGCAGCTTAGCGCCCAACAGGGGCCATTCACCCCTCCACTTT
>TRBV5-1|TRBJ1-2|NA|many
CASTESPGDSYGYTF
TGCGCCAGCACCGAGAGTCCCGGGGATTCCTATGGCTACACCTTC
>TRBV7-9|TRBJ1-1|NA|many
CASSLGHGGDTEAFF
TGTGCCAGCAGCTTAGGTCACGGGGGTGACACTGAAGCTTTCTTT
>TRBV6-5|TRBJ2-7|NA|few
CASSYLGIWPYEQYF
TGTGCCAGCAGTTACTTAGGGATTTGGCCTTACGAGCAGTACTTC
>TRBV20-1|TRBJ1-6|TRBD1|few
CSARKTGNTDSPLHF
TGCAGTGCTAGAAAGACAGGGAACACCGATTCACCCCTCCACTTT
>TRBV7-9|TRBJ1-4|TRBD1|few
CASSLNLLGTGLNEKLFF
TGTGCCAGCAGCTTAAACCTTCTGGGGACAGGGTTGAATGAAAAACTGTTTTTT
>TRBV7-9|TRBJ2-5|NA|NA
CASSPHRDSGSIWETQYF
TGTGCCAGCAGCCCCCACAGGGACAGCGGGAGTATCTGGGAGACCCAGTACTTC
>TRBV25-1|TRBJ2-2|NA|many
CASSELASADTGELFF
TGTGCCAGCAGCGAACTGGCTAGCGCAGACACCGGGGAGCTGTTTTTT
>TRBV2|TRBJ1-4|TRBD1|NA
CASSVNRGREKLFF
TGTGCCAGCAGTGTCAACAGGGGGCGTGAAAAACTGTTTTTT
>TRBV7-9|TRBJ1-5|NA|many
CASSSRGGPQHF
TGTGCCAGCAGCTCTCGGGGGGGGCCCCAGCATTTT
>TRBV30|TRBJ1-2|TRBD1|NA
CAWSLTGRRNGYTF
TGTGCCTGGAGTCTGACAGGGAGGCGGAATGGCTACACCTTC
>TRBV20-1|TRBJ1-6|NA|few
CSAREIERRNSPLHF
TGCAGTGCTAGAGAAATAGAAAGGCGGAATTCACCCCTCCACTTT
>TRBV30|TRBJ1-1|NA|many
CAWSTKGASSEAFF
TGTGCCTGGAGTACGAAGGGAGCGTCGTCTGAAGCTTTCTTT
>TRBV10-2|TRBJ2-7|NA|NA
CASSAGLPGTYEQYF
TGCGCCAGCAGTGCCGGACTACCAGGTACCTACGAGCAGTACTTC
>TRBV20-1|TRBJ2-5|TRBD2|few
CSARDPGAGGPETQYF
TGCAGTGCTAGAGATCCGGGCGCGGGAGGGCCGGAGACCCAGTACTTC
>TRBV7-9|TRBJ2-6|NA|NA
CASSLAAVQGANVLTF
TGTGCCAGCAGCTTAGCAGCGGTACAGGGGGCCAACGTCCTGACTTTC
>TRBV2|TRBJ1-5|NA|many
CASIEGGHGNQPQHF
TGTGCCAGCATTGAGGGGGGTCACGGCAATCAGCCCCAGCATTTT
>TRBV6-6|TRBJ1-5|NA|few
CASSYSWDASRPQHF
TGTGCCAGCAGTTACTCGTGGGACGCAAGTCGGCCCCAGCATTTT
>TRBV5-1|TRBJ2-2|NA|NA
CASSPPGSNTGELFF
TGCGCCAGCAGCCCCCCCGGGAGCAACACCGGGGAGCTGTTTTTT
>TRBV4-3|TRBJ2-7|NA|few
CASSQDSNYEQYF
TGCGCCAGCAGCCAAGATAGTAACTACGAGCAGTACTTC
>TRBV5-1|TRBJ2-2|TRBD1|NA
CASSGGTGGPRSGELFF
TGCGCCAGCAGCGGGGGAACAGGGGGCCCTAGGTCCGGGGAGCTGTTTTTT
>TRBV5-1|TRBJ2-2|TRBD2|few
CASSLALAGINTGELFF
TGCGCCAGCAGCTTGGCGTTAGCGGGGATAAACACCGGGGAGCTGTTTTTT